This TCR beta chain derives from a study of blood T cell repertoires in COVID-19 (dated by TCRdb to the early 2020s). Looking at the study overall: Samples covering the acute and convalescent phases of COVID-19 were provided by collaborators in the United States, Italy and Spain. The prospective study material was composed of cDNA or gDNA derived from T cells, B-cell-depleted T cells, or PBMCs. Subjects who had been exposed to COVID-19, were actively infected with it, or had recovered from it provided the deeply sampled blood TCRbeta repertoires that made up the dataset. A freely available public database, intended as a resource for researchers studying the immune response to SARS-CoV-2, is where the repertoires were released. The samples were drawn from two sources: the first 160 participants of the ongoing ImmuneRACE study, and 1,200 or so subjects contributed by 6 global collaborators. Nearly every sample came with metadata listing a de-identified subject ID, COVID-19 status, age in years and sex. Where available, HLA class I and class II types were taken from metadata supplied by the sample provider and were not determined by assay-based typing.

The immunoSEQ Assay, a bias-controlled multiplex PCR, was used to amplify TCRbeta CDR3 regions from genomic DNA. In the source study's methods: The number of nucleated cells in each sample was estimated by amplification of reference gene primers within the assay. Sequence reads were collapsed and filtered to measure the absolute abundance of every unique TCRbeta CDR3 rearrangement. Productive Simpson clonality was computed per sample as the square root of Simpson's diversity index over productive rearrangements. In TCRdb, the immuneACCESS table is reduced to in-frame sequences with V and J assigned. These tables do not hold every clone; where another copy was compared, an unresolved V gene accounts for under half, and the others remain unexplained. That table furnishes V, J and clone size, whereas the DNA furnished D and trimming. The sample data list under 250,000 clones, and around 84% of these were observed just once. The ten largest clonotypes hold about 4.5% of the sample.

In the prospective study, participants were roughly 18 to 90 years old, resided in under 30 geographic areas of the United States, and were enrolled through a virtual design. To assign participants to cohorts, the prospective study relied on clinical history that participants themselves reported in a screening survey and a study questionnaire. Each participant in the prospective study had whole blood, serum and a nasopharyngeal or oropharyngeal swab collected by mobile phlebotomists. Additional blood draws and questionnaires over an approximately 2-month period could optionally be provided by prospective study participants. Before DNA extraction, prospective study blood samples were shipped either frozen or at room temperature. Turning to this clone: Its recognized antigen is unknown. No much larger clonotype is one base removed from it; base qualities were not supplied.

Broader findings and caveats from the paper: The quantity of clinical and demographic metadata differed by source and by participant and was supplied without curation.

The cysteine opens and the phenylalanine closes a CDR3 of 11 amino acids. Just CDR3 DNA is preserved here, 33 bases in frame from base 1. V is shortened by 5 bases, J by 8 bases, and the region joining them spans 9 bases. From the germline V gene (reference sequence), CDR1 is LNHDA and CDR2 is SQIVND. Sequencing used PBMCs or T cells enriched from blood (not recorded which). The rearranged segments are TRBV19 and TRBJ1-2, with the D gene not confidently named. This clonotype originated in a man aged 30 to 39 with acute COVID-19. At the DNA level, the sequence is TGTGCCAGTAGTCGCGAATGGGGCTACACCTTC. Its protein is CASSREWGYTF.